This TCR beta chain was identified during a study of blood T cell repertoires in COVID-19. Study as a whole: T cells, B-cell-depleted T cells, or PBMCs provided the cDNA or gDNA that served as material.

V trimming: 0 bases; J trimming: 4 bases; junction bases outside the gene matches: 9. The CDR3 spans 19 residues. CDR1 and CDR2 from the germline V gene are LGHDT and YNNKEL (reference sequence). TCRdb's table, derived via immunoSEQ multiplex PCR, lists solely in-frame clones and lacks some. The repertoire holds roughly 150,000 clones, around 80% seen once, with 3.5% to 4.5% in the top ten. The receptor was isolated from a man aged 55 to 70 with acute or convalescent COVID-19. The chain uses TRBV3-1 (or the pseudogene TRBV3-2) and TRBJ2-2; 12 nucleotides agree with TRBD2. Sequencing was performed on peripheral blood. The CDR3 spells CASSQDFLAGGRGTGELFF. The CDR3 DNA reads TGTGCCAGCAGCCAAGATTTCCTAGCGGGAGGGCGGGGCACCGGGGAGCTGTTTTTT.